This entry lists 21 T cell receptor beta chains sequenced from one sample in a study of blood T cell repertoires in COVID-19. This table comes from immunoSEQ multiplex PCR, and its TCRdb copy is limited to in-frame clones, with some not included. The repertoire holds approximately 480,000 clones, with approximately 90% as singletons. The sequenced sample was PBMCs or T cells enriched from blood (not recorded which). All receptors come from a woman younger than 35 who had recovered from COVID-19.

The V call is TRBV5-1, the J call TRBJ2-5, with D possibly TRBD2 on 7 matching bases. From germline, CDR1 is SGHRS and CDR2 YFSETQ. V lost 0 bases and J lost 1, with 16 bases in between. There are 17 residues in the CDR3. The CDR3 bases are TGCGCCAGCAGCTTGGGAGGTGGCGGGGGCCTCCAAGAGACCCAGTACTTC. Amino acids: CASSLGGGGGLQETQYF.

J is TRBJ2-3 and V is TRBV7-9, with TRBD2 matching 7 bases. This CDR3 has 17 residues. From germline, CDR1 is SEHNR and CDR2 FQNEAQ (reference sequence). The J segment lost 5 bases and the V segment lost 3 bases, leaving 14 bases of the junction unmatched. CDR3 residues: CASSFSGMSREGDTQYF. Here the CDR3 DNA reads TGTGCCAGCAGCTTTTCGGGGATGTCGAGGGAGGGAGATACGCAGTATTTT.

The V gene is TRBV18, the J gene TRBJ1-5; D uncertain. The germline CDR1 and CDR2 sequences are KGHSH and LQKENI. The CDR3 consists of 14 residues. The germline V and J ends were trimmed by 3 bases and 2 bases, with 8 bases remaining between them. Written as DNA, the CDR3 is TGTGCCAGCTCACCGTCAATAGGCAATCAGCCCCAGCATTTT. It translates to CASSPSIGNQPQHF.

CDR3 coding DNA: TGTGCCAGCAGCCAACCTAGGACTAGCGGGGGGGCGGATACGCAGTATTTT. Amino acids: CASSQPRTSGGADTQYF. The chain has TRBV4-2 and TRBJ2-3, with 15 bases that match TRBD2. V gave up 2 bases and J gave up 6 bases; unmatched junction bases: 6. The CDR3 totals 17 residues. Germline V gene sequence: CDR1 LGHNA, CDR2 YNFKEQ.

The CDR3 loop is CASSLASNYGYTF. The CDR3 DNA follows: TGTGCCAGCAGCTTAGCCTCTAACTATGGCTACACCTTC. The genes are TRBV11-2 and TRBJ1-2; no definite D call. CDR1 is SGHAT, CDR2 FQNNGV, per germline. Trimming stripped 1 base from V and 0 bases from J, with 3 bases between. The CDR3 is made up of 13 amino acids.

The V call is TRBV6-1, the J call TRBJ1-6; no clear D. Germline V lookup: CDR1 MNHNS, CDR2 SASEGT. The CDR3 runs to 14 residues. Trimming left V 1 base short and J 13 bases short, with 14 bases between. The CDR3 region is CASSEGIRGWPLHF. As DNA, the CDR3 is TGTGCCAGCAGTGAAGGTATCCGCGGGTGGCCCCTCCACTTT.

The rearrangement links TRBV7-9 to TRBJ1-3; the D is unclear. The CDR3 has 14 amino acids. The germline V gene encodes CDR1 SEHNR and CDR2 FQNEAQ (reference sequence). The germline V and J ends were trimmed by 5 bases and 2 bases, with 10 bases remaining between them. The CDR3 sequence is CASSEGTTGNTIYF. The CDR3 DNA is TGTGCCAGCAGCGAGGGAACGACTGGAAACACCATATATTTT.

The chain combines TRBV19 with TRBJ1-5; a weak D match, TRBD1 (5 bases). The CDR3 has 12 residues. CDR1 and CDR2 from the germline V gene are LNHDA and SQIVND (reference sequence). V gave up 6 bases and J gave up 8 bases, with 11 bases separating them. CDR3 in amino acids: CASRNRFEPQHF. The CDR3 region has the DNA TGTGCCAGTAGGAACAGGTTTGAGCCCCAGCATTTT. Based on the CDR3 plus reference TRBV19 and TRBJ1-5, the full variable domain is DGGITQSPKYLFRKEGQNVTLSCEQNLNHDAMYWYRQDPGQGLRLIYYSQIVNDFQKGDIAEGYSVSREKKESFPLTVTSAQKNPTAFYLCASRNRFEPQHFGDGTRLSIL.

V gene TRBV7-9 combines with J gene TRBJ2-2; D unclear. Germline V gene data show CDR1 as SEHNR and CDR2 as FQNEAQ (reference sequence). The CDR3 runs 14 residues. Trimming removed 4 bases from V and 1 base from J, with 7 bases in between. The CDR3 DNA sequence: TGTGCCAGCAGCTCATACAGGAACACCGGGGAGCTGTTTTTT. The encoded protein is CASSSYRNTGELFF.

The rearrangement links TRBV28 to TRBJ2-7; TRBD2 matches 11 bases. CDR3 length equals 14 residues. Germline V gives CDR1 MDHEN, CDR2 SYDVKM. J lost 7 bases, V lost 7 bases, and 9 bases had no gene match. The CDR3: CASNLAGGPGEQYF. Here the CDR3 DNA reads TGTGCCAGCAACTTAGCGGGGGGGCCAGGGGAGCAGTACTTC.

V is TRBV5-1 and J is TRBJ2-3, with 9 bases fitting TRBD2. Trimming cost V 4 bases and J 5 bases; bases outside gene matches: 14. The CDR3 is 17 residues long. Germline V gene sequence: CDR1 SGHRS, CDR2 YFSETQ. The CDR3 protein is CASSLTPGSGGRDTQYF. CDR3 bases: TGCGCCAGCAGCCTCACCCCGGGTAGCGGGGGACGAGATACGCAGTATTTT.

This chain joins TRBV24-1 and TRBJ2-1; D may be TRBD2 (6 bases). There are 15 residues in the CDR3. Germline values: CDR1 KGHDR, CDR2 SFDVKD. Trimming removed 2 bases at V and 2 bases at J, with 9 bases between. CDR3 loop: CATSDSTSPYNEQFF. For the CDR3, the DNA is TGTGCCACCAGTGATTCAACTAGCCCCTACAATGAGCAGTTCTTC.

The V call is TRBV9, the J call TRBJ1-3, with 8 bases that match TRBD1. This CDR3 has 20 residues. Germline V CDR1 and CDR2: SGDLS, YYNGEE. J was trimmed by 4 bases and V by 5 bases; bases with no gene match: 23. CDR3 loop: CASSVIPSFPDRVLGNTIYF. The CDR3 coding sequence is TGTGCCAGCAGTGTAATACCTTCTTTTCCGGACAGGGTGTTAGGAAACACCATATATTTT.

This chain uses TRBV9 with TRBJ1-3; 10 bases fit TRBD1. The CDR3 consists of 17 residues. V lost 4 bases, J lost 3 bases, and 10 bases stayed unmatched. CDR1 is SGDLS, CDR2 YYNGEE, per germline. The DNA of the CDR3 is TGTGCCAGCAGCCTTCAGACAGGGGGCGATTTTGGAAACACCATATATTTT. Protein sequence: CASSLQTGGDFGNTIYF.

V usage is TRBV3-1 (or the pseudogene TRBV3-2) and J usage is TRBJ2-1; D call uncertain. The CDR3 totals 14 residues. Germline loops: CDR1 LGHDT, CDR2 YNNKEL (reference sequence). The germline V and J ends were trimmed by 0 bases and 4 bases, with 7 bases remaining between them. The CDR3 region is CASSQDGAYNEQFF. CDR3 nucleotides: TGTGCCAGCAGCCAAGATGGAGCGTACAATGAGCAGTTCTTC.

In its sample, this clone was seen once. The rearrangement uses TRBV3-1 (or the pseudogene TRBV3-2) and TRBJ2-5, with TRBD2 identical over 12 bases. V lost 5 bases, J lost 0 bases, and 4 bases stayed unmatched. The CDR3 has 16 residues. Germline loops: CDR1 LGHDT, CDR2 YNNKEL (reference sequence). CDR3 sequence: CASSSRTSGNQETQYF. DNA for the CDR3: TGTGCCAGCAGCTCTAGGACTAGCGGGAACCAAGAGACCCAGTACTTC.

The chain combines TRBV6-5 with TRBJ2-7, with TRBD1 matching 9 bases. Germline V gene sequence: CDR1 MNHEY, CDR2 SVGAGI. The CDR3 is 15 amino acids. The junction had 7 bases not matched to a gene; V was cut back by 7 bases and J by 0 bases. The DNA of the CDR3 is TGTGCCAGCACCATGGGACAGGGCTCCTCCTACGAGCAGTACTTC. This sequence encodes CASTMGQGSSYEQYF.

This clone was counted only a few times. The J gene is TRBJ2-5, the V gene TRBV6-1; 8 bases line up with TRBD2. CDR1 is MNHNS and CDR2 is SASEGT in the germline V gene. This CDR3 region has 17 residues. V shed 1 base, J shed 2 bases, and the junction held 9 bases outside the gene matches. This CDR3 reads CASSEGVAGSGQETQYF. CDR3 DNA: TGTGCCAGCAGTGAAGGGGTAGCGGGGTCGGGGCAAGAGACCCAGTACTTC.

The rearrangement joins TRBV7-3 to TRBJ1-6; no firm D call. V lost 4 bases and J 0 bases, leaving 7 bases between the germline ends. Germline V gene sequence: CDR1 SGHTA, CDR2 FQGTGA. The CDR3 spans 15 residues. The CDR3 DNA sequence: TGTGCCAGCAGCTCTGCTAGCTCCTATAATTCACCCCTCCACTTT. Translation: CASSSASSYNSPLHF. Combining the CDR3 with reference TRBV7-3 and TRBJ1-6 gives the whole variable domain GAGVSQTPSNKVTEKGKYVELRCDPISGHTALYWYRQSLGQGPEFLIYFQGTGAADDSGLPNDRFFAVRPEGSVSTLKIQRTERGDSAVYLCASSSASSYNSPLHFGNGTRLTVT.

The CDR3 nucleotides read TGCGCCAGCGGCAGGGCCATAATACGTCAGCCCCAGCATTTT. Protein sequence: CASGRAIIRQPQHF. This sequence joins TRBV4-1 and TRBJ1-5; tentative D call: TRBD1 (5 bases). The V gene lost 8 bases and the J gene lost 6 bases, with 17 bases spanning the gap. The CDR3 totals 14 residues. Germline V gene sequence: CDR1 MGHRA, CDR2 YSYEKL.

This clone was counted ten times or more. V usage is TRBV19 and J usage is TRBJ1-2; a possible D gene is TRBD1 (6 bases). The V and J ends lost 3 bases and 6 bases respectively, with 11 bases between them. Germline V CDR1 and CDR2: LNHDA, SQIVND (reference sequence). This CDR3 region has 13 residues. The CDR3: CASSMGAGDGYTF. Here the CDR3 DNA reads TGTGCCAGTAGTATGGGGGCAGGGGATGGCTACACCTTC.